This is a list of T cell receptor beta chains from one sample in a study of blood T cells in healthy people across ages. Using its own MiXCR run on the 5' RACE reads, TCRdb lists one record per CDR3 protein. The sample records roughly 830,000 distinct CDR3 sequences, roughly 60% being singletons. The sequencing sample was made of blood. These receptors were collected from a man aged 30 to 39 in good health. Both conserved end residues are part of each CDR3. Each record gives: J gene, clone size, V gene, D gene, CDR3 protein, CDR3 DNA. A D gene is named only where the DNA matches it firmly. Expanded clones get a size class; other rows say once, few or many, or leave the size out.

j_gene: TRBJ1-4
abundance: .
v_gene: TRBV7-6
d_gene: TRBD1
CDR3aa: CASSTRDRDATNEKLFF
CDR3nt: TGTGCCAGCAGCACCCGGGACAGGGATGCAACTAATGAAAAACTGTTTTTT

j_gene: TRBJ2-1
abundance: .
v_gene: TRBV20-1
d_gene: .
CDR3aa: CSAFREAPYNEQFF
CDR3nt: TGCAGTGCTTTCAGGGAGGCCCCCTACAATGAGCAGTTCTTC

j_gene: TRBJ2-1
abundance: once
v_gene: TRBV25-1
d_gene: .
CDR3aa: CASSFFPDEQFF
CDR3nt: TGTGCCAGCAGTTTTTTCCCGGATGAGCAGTTCTTC

j_gene: TRBJ2-1
abundance: few
v_gene: TRBV5-5
d_gene: .
CDR3aa: CASSLGWVGNEQFF
CDR3nt: TGTGCCAGCAGCTTGGGGTGGGTCGGAAATGAGCAGTTCTTC

j_gene: TRBJ2-1
abundance: few
v_gene: TRBV27
d_gene: TRBD2
CDR3aa: CASSLWGTSGGVSSYNEQFF
CDR3nt: TGTGCCAGCAGTTTATGGGGGACTAGCGGGGGTGTGAGCTCCTACAATGAGCAGTTCTTC

j_gene: TRBJ2-1
abundance: few
v_gene: TRBV20-1
d_gene: TRBD2
CDR3aa: CSARDPGLAYNEQFF
CDR3nt: TGCAGTGCTAGAGACCCGGGACTAGCTTACAATGAGCAGTTCTTC

j_gene: TRBJ1-1
abundance: many
v_gene: TRBV12-3/TRBV12-4
d_gene: .
CDR3aa: CASSYRAKDEAFF
CDR3nt: TGTGCCAGCAGTTACCGGGCCAAGGATGAAGCTTTCTTT

j_gene: TRBJ2-1
abundance: .
v_gene: TRBV12-3/TRBV12-4
d_gene: .
CDR3aa: CASTLRANSYNEQFF
CDR3nt: TGTGCCAGCACCCTTAGGGCAAATTCCTACAATGAGCAGTTCTTC

j_gene: TRBJ2-7
abundance: few
v_gene: TRBV2
d_gene: .
CDR3aa: CASMWGAEGANEQYF
CDR3nt: TGTGCCAGCATGTGGGGGGCAGAGGGGGCAAACGAGCAGTACTTC

j_gene: TRBJ2-5
abundance: few
v_gene: TRBV29-1
d_gene: .
CDR3aa: CSVEDSLGETQYF
CDR3nt: TGCAGCGTTGAGGACAGTCTCGGAGAGACCCAGTACTTC

j_gene: TRBJ2-1
abundance: .
v_gene: TRBV7-9
d_gene: TRBD2
CDR3aa: CASSLHGGAYNEQFF
CDR3nt: TGTGCCAGCAGCTTACACGGGGGGGCCTACAATGAGCAGTTCTTC

j_gene: TRBJ2-7
abundance: .
v_gene: TRBV6-6
d_gene: .
CDR3aa: CASSLSLGLRGEQYF
CDR3nt: TGTGCCAGCAGCCTTTCACTAGGCCTCAGGGGCGAGCAGTACTTC

j_gene: TRBJ2-7
abundance: .
v_gene: TRBV4-3
d_gene: TRBD1
CDR3aa: CASSQDLGTATYEQYF
CDR3nt: TGCGCCAGCAGCCAAGATCTAGGGACAGCCACCTACGAGCAGTACTTC

j_gene: TRBJ2-3
abundance: .
v_gene: TRBV28
d_gene: .
CDR3aa: CASTSQDTQYF
CDR3nt: TGTGCCAGCACCTCCCAAGATACGCAGTATTTT

j_gene: TRBJ2-7
abundance: few
v_gene: TRBV5-1
d_gene: TRBD1
CDR3aa: CASSLDRGRREQYF
CDR3nt: TGCGCCAGCAGCTTAGACAGGGGCCGTAGGGAGCAGTACTTC

j_gene: TRBJ2-7
abundance: .
v_gene: TRBV6-2/TRBV6-3
d_gene: .
CDR3aa: CAGGRVAYEQYF
CDR3nt: TGTGCCGGGGGCAGGGTCGCCTACGAGCAGTACTTC

j_gene: TRBJ2-5
abundance: few
v_gene: TRBV4-3
d_gene: TRBD1
CDR3aa: CASSHVTGAQETQYF
CDR3nt: TGCGCCAGCAGCCACGTGACAGGGGCCCAAGAGACCCAGTACTTC

j_gene: TRBJ1-5
abundance: .
v_gene: TRBV14
d_gene: .
CDR3aa: CASSQDPQQPQHF
CDR3nt: TGTGCCAGCAGCCAAGATCCCCAGCAGCCCCAGCATTTT

j_gene: TRBJ1-2
abundance: .
v_gene: TRBV29-1
d_gene: TRBD1
CDR3aa: CSVDRDRGNYGHTF
CDR3nt: TGCAGCGTTGACCGGGACAGGGGCAACTATGGCCACACCTTC

j_gene: TRBJ1-2
abundance: .
v_gene: TRBV12-3/TRBV12-4
d_gene: TRBD1
CDR3aa: CAGSGRGFDFGYTF
CDR3nt: TGTGCCGGCAGTGGCAGGGGGTTTGACTTTGGCTACACCTTC

j_gene: TRBJ2-5
abundance: .
v_gene: TRBV12-3/TRBV12-4
d_gene: TRBD2
CDR3aa: CASRGPSGEQYF
CDR3nt: TGTGCCAGCAGGGGGCCCAGCGGGGAGCAGTACTTC

j_gene: TRBJ2-3
abundance: few
v_gene: TRBV20-1
d_gene: TRBD2
CDR3aa: CSAGGGAAPGDTQYF
CDR3nt: TGCAGTGCTGGGGGGGGTGCCGCTCCGGGAGATACGCAGTATTTT

j_gene: TRBJ2-5
abundance: .
v_gene: TRBV9
d_gene: .
CDR3aa: CASRPGLIAETQYF
CDR3nt: TGTGCCAGCAGGCCGGGTCTCATTGCGGAGACCCAGTACTTC

j_gene: TRBJ2-3
abundance: once
v_gene: TRBV6-6
d_gene: .
CDR3aa: CASSYGDQSTDTQYF
CDR3nt: TGTGCCAGCAGTTACGGAGACCAAAGCACAGATACGCAGTATTTT

j_gene: TRBJ2-3
abundance: .
v_gene: TRBV12-3/TRBV12-4
d_gene: TRBD1
CDR3aa: CASSPTGQIQDTQYF
CDR3nt: TGTGCCAGCAGTCCGACGGGACAGATTCAAGATACGCAGTATTTT

j_gene: TRBJ1-2
abundance: few
v_gene: TRBV12-3/TRBV12-4
d_gene: TRBD1
CDR3aa: CASSPGGGINYGYTF
CDR3nt: TGTGCCAGCAGCCCAGGGGGGGGTATTAACTATGGCTACACCTTC

j_gene: TRBJ2-2
abundance: .
v_gene: TRBV27
d_gene: TRBD1
CDR3aa: CASRLPGQGSGELFF
CDR3nt: TGTGCCAGCAGACTACCGGGACAGGGTAGCGGGGAGCTGTTTTTT

j_gene: TRBJ2-7
abundance: .
v_gene: TRBV19
d_gene: .
CDR3aa: CASSISPSYEQYF
CDR3nt: TGTGCCAGTAGTATCTCTCCCTCCTACGAGCAGTACTTC